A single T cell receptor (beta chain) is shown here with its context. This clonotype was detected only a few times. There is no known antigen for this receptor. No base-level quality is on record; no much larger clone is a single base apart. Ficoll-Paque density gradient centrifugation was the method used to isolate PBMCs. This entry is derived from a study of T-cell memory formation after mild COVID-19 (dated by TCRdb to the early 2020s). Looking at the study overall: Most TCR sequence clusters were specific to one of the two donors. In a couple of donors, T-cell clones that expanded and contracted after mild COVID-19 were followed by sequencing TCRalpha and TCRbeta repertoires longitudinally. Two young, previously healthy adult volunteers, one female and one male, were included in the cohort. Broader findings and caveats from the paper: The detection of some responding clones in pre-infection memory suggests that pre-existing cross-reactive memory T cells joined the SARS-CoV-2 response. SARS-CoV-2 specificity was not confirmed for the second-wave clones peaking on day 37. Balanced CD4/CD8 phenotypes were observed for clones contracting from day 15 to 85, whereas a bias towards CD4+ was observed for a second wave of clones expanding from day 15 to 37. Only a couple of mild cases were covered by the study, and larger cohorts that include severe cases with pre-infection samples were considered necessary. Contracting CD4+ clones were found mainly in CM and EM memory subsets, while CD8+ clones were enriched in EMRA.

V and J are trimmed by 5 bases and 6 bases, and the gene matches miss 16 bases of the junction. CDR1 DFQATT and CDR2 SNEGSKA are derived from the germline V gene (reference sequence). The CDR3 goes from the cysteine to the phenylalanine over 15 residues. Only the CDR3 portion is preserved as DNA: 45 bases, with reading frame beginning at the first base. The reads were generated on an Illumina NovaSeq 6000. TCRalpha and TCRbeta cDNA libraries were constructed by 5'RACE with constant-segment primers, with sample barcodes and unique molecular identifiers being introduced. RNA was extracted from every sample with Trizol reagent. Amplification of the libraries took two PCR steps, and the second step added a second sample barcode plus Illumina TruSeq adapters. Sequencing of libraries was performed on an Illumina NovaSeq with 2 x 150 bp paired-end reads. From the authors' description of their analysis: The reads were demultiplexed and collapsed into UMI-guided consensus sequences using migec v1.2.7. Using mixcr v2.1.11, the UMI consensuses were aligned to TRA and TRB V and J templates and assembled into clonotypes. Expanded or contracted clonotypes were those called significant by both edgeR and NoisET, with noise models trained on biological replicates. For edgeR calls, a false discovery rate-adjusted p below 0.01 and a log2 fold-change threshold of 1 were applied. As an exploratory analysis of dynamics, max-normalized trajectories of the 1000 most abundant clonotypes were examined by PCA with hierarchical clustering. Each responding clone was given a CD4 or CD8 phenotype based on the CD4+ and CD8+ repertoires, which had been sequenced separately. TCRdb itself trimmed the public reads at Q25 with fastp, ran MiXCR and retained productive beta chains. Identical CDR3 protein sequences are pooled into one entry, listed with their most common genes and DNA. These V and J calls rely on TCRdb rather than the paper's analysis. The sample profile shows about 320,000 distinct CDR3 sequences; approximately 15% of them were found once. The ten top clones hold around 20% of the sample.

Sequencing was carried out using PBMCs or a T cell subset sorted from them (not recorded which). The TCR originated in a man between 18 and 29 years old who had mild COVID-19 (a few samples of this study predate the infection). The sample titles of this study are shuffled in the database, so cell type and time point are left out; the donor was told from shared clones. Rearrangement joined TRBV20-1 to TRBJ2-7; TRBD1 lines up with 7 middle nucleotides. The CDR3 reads CSAPRDSTGSREQYF. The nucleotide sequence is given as TGCAGTGCTCCCCGGGACAGTACCGGGTCGCGCGAGCAGTACTTC.